The present entry profiles one TCR beta chain with its context. The sample belongs to a study of blood T cell repertoires in COVID-19. Study at large: PBMCs, B-cell-depleted T cells, or T cells were the source of the cDNA or gDNA that made up the material.

This CDR3 spans 16 amino acids. Profiling relied on immunoSEQ multiplex PCR, and the TCRdb table lists in-frame clones only, not all of them. The sample shows under 140,000 clones, around 79% of them seen only once. Sequencing was done on a sample of peripheral blood. This sequence joins TRBV1 and TRBJ2-1; TRBD2, the D gene given by the table, was not confirmed from the DNA. TRBV1 is assigned pseudogene status. This TCR was recovered from a woman aged 80 or older with active or convalescent COVID-19. The CDR3 DNA is TGCACCAGCAGCCAAGGGCGGACTAGCAGCTACAATGAGCAGTTCTTC. Translated, it gives CTSSQGRTSSYNEQFF.